The text below deals with one T cell receptor (beta chain). V was pared by 4 bases and J by 10 bases, with 7 bases of the junction left unmatched. CDR1 and CDR2 (germline): SGHTS, YDEGEE. There are 13 residues in the CDR3. The record originates from a study of T cell repertoires in ileal Crohn's disease. Sequencing was performed with immunoSEQ multiplex PCR; in TCRdb, only in-frame clones are kept and a portion is missing. The sample consists of approximately 7,700 clones, roughly 96% of them appearing once. This TCR was sampled from an adult with Crohn's disease. The chain joins TRBV5-8 to TRBJ1-2; TRBD1 aligns across 10 bases. The source material was ileal tissue. The CDR3 loop reads CASSAGQGVVYTF. The CDR3 bases are TGTGCCAGCAGCGCCGGACAGGGGGTTGTCTACACCTTC.